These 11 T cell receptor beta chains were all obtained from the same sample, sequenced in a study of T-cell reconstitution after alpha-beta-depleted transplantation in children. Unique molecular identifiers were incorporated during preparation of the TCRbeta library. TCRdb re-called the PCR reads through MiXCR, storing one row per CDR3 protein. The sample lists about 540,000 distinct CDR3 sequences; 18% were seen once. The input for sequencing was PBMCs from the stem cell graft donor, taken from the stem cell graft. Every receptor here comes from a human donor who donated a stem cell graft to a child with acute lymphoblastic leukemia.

CDR3 loop: CATSDGQGDAEKLFF. In DNA, the CDR3 is TGTGCCACCAGTGACGGACAGGGGGACGCTGAAAAACTGTTTTTT. This chain connects TRBV24-1 to TRBJ1-4; 10 positions agree with TRBD1. The CDR3 contains 15 residues. V lost 4 bases and J lost 7; bases outside the gene matches: 5. The germline V gene has CDR1 KGHDR and CDR2 SFDVKD.

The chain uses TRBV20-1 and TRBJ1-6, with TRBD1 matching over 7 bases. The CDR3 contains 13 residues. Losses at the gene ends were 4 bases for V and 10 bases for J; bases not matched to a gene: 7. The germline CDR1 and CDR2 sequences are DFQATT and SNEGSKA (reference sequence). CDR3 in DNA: TGCAGTGCTAATGGACAGGCGGAATCACCCCTCCACTTT. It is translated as CSANGQAESPLHF.

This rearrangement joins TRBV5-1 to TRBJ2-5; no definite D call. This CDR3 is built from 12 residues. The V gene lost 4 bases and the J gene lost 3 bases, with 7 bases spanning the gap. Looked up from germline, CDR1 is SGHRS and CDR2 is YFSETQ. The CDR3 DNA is TGCGCCAGCAGCGTCCGCGAAGAGACCCAGTACTTC. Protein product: CASSVREETQYF.

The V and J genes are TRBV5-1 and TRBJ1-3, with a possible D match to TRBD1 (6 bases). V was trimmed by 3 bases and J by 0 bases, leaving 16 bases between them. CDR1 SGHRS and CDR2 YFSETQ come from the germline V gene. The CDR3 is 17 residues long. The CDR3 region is CASSSATGHHSGNTIYF. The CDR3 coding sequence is TGCGCCAGCAGCTCTGCGACGGGACACCACTCTGGAAACACCATATATTTT.

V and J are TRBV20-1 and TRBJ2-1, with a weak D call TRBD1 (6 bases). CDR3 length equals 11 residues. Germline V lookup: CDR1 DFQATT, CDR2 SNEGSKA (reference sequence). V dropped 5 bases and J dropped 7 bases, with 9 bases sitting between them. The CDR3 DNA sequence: TGCAGTGCTTACCAGGGGAATGAGCAGTTCTTC. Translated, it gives CSAYQGNEQFF.

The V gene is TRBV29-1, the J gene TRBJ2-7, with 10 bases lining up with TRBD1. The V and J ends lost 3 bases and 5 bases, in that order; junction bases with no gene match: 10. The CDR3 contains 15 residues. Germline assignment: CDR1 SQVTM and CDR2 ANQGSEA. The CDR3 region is CSVDGYRQGAHEQYF. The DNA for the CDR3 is TGCAGCGTTGACGGGTACCGACAGGGGGCCCACGAGCAGTACTTC.

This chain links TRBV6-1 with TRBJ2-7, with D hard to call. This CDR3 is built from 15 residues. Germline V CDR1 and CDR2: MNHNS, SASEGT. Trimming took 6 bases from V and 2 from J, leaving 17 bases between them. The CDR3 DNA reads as TGTGCCAGCAGCCCTCGTAGGGCGGCGGCCTACGAGCAGTACTTC. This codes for CASSPRRAAAYEQYF.

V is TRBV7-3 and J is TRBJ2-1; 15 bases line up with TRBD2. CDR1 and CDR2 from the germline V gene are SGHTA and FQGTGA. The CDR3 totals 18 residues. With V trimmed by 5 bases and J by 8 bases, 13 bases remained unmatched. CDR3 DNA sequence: TGTGCCAGCAGCCCTACATCCTGGACTAGCGGGAGGGCAGATGAGCAGTTCTTC. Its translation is CASSPTSWTSGRADEQFF.

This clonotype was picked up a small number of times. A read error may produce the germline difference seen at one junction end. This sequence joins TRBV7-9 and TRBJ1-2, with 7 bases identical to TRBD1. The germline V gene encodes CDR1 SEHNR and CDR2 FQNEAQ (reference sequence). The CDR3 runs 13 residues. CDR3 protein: CASSLAGTVLMGF. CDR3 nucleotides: TGTGCCAGCAGCTTAGCCGGGACAGTTCTCATGGGCTTC.

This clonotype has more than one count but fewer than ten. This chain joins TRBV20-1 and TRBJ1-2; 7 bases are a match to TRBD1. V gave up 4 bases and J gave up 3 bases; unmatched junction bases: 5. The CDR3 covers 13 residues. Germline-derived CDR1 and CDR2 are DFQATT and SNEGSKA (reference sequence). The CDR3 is CSATAGGDYGYTF. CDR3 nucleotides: TGCAGTGCTACCGCAGGGGGGGACTATGGCTACACCTTC.

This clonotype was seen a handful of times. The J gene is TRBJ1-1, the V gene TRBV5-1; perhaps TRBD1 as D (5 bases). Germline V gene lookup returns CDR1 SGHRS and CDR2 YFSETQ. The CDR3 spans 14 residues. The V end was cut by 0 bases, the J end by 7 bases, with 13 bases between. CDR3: CASSLEPGPGEAFF. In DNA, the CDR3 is TGCGCCAGCAGCTTGGAGCCGGGGCCAGGTGAAGCTTTCTTT.